The entry below gives a single TCR beta chain sequence along with its context. The antigen remains unidentified. This CDR3 comprises 13 residues. Germline V gives CDR1 SQVTM, CDR2 ANQGSEA. The V gene end was trimmed by 5 bases and the J gene end by 1 base; junction bases not matched to a gene: 2. Regarding treatment: oral pan-JAK inhibitor, 5-10 mg twice daily. Lesional scalp tissue (obtained by punch biopsy) and peripheral blood were collected from alopecia areata patients. The data originate from a study of CD8+ T cells in alopecia areata. As for the study in general: A regimen of oral tofacitinib, 5 to 10 mg twice daily, was given to treated patients. Once tofacitinib had been taken for 6 to 18 months, 6 months off drug followed.

Extracted from the samples, RNA was reverse transcribed into cDNA to serve as the sequencing template. Sequencing was performed with immunoSEQ multiplex PCR; in TCRdb, only in-frame clones are kept and a portion is missing. The sample shows more than 150,000 clones, about 60% of them seen only once. Findings of the study overall: A large proportion of expanded lesional clones were detected persisting in scalp and blood during tofacitinib.

Material: CD8+ T cells sorted from blood, obtained at week 24, from a patient treated with tofacitinib. This receptor was taken from a human donor with alopecia areata. This chain links TRBV29-1 with TRBJ2-7; 10 bases map to TRBD1. In nucleotides, the CDR3 is TGCAGCGTTACGGACAGGGGGTCCTACGAGCAGTACTTC. Translation: CSVTDRGSYEQYF.